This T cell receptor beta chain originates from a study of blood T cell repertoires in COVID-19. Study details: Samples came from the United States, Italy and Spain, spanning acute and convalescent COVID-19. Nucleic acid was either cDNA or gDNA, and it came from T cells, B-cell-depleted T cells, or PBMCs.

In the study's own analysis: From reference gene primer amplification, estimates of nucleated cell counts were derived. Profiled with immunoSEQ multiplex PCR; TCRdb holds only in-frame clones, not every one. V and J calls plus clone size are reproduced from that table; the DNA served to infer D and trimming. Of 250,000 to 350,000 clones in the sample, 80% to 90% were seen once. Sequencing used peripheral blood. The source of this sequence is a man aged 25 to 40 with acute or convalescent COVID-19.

Here the CDR3 reads CATSRGRTVGQYF. For the CDR3, the DNA is TGTGCCACCAGCAGGGGCCGGACAGTCGGGCAGTACTTC. J is TRBJ2-7 and V is TRBV15; weak D call: TRBD1 (6 bases). CDR3 length equals 13 residues. The germline gives CDR1 LNHNV, CDR2 YYDKDF (reference sequence). V lost 3 bases and J lost 9, with 15 bases in between.